The clone carrying this T cell receptor (beta chain) was counted ten times or more. Antigen specificity is unknown. Combining iRepertoire HTBI primers with Arm-PCR of CDR3 regions, the authors built TCR beta libraries. TCRdb redid the calling of the multiplex PCR reads with MiXCR, one entry per CDR3 protein. Among hundreds of thousands of distinct CDR3 sequences listed, roughly 15% were seen once. The time point here: newly diagnosed GD, antithyroid drugs for less than 3 months. Generation of the TCR library employed RNA extracted from PBMCs. Patients all came to the study from an endocrinology department in Xi'an, China. The data were taken from a study of regulatory T cells in long-lasting Graves disease. Study summary: Antithyroid drug exposure in newly diagnosed Graves' patients had lasted under 3 months. Points from the study as a whole: Persistent disease favored TRBV28, TRBJ1-2 and TRBJ2-5.

V was trimmed by 6 bases and J by 4 bases, leaving 9 bases between them. This CDR3 is built from 12 residues. Per germline, CDR1 MNHNS and CDR2 SASEGT. The sample also formed part of further work on T cells in Graves' hyperthyroidism and ophthalmopathy. That report adds: A first-round RT-PCR of the TCR CDR3 used the HTBI primer set.

This receptor was taken from a woman aged 25 to 45 with Graves disease. The V call is TRBV6-1, the J call TRBJ1-1, with D hard to call. This sample comprised peripheral blood mononuclear cells (PBMCs), obtained at new diagnosis, from a patient treated with antithyroid drugs. CDR3 in amino acids: CASRGLSTEAFF. Written as DNA, the CDR3 is TGTGCCAGCAGGGGCCTCAGCACTGAAGCTTTCTTT.